Presented here are 13 T cell receptor beta chains from one specimen sequenced in a study of T cells after yellow fever vaccination. Each CDR3 protein is one row after TCRdb ran MiXCR on the 5' RACE reads. The data contain over 300,000 distinct CDR3 sequences, about 4% of them singletons. This sample comprised PBMCs, obtained 5 days after the yellow fever booster vaccination. These receptors all stem from a man between 18 and 29 years old who received the YFV17D yellow fever vaccine.

This clonotype was seen a handful of times. V is TRBV7-2 and J is TRBJ1-1; D is uncertain. Germline lookup yields CDR1 SGHTA and CDR2 FQGNSA. V was pared by 1 base and J by 2 bases, with 17 bases between. The CDR3 is 17 amino acids. This chain's CDR3 is CASSLEVGIGVNTEAFF. The CDR3 region has the DNA TGTGCCAGCAGCTTAGAAGTCGGGATTGGGGTAAACACTGAAGCTTTCTTT.

The table lists this clonotype with a few counts. The chain carries TRBV4-1 and TRBJ2-7, with 9 nucleotides matching TRBD1. Germline-derived CDR1 and CDR2 are MGHRA and YSYEKL. The CDR3 has 16 amino acids. The V and J ends lost 4 bases and 0 bases, in that order; junction bases with no gene match: 7. CDR3 nucleotides: TGCGCCAGCAGCCCGTCCGGACAGGGGTACTCCTACGAGCAGTACTTC. Amino acid sequence: CASSPSGQGYSYEQYF.

This clonotype was found many times. This chain joins TRBV18 and TRBJ1-1, with 8 bases matching TRBD1. CDR1 and CDR2 (germline): KGHSH, LQKENI. This CDR3 is built from 14 residues. V dropped 6 bases and J dropped 4; count of bases not matched to a gene: 7. The CDR3 nucleotides read TGTGCCAGCTCGCGACAGGGGACGCGCACTGAAGCTTTCTTT. Translated, it gives CASSRQGTRTEAFF.

The rearrangement uses TRBV11-2 and TRBJ2-3; D ambiguous. The V end lost 5 bases, the J end lost 0 bases, and 15 bases lay between the germline ends. The germline V gene encodes CDR1 SGHAT and CDR2 FQNNGV. The CDR3 totals 16 residues. CDR3 sequence reads: CASSRRGRTSTDTQYF. In nucleotides, the CDR3 is TGTGCCAGCAGCCGGAGAGGCAGAACTAGCACAGATACGCAGTATTTT. Filled out from reference TRBV11-2 and TRBJ2-3, the complete variable domain reads EAGVAQSPRYKIIEKRQSVAFWCNPISGHATLYWYQQILGQGPKLLIQFQNNGVVDDSQLPKDRFSAERLKGVDSTLKIQPAKLEDSAVYLCASSRRGRTSTDTQYFGPGTRLTVL.

This clonotype occurred many times. V is TRBV20-1 and J is TRBJ2-6; D tentatively fits TRBD1 or TRBD2 (5 bases each). Trimming removed 3 bases at V and 3 bases at J, with 15 bases between. The CDR3 contains 16 residues. CDR1 is DFQATT, CDR2 SNEGSKA, per germline (reference sequence). The CDR3 is CSARAPGSSGANVLTF. CDR3 nucleotide sequence: TGCAGTGCTAGGGCCCCAGGGAGTAGTGGGGCCAACGTCCTGACTTTC.

This clonotype was observed a few times. The chain joins TRBV19 to TRBJ2-2; 11 bases line up with TRBD1. After removal of 5 bases from V and 3 bases from J, the junction contained 8 bases not matched to a gene. Germline CDR1 LNHDA, CDR2 SQIVND (reference sequence). This CDR3 contains 17 residues. This CDR3 reads CASSPWRDRGYTGELFF. The CDR3 bases are TGTGCCAGTAGTCCATGGAGGGACAGGGGGTACACCGGGGAGCTGTTTTTT.

This clonotype was counted at least ten times. V usage is TRBV7-9 and J usage is TRBJ2-5, with 8 bases identical to TRBD1. This CDR3 region has 13 residues. CDR1 is SEHNR and CDR2 is FQNEAQ in the germline V gene (reference sequence). The ends lost 4 bases at V and 4 bases at J; junction bases unmatched: 2. The CDR3 sequence is CASSSRGPETQYF. The CDR3 DNA reads as TGTGCCAGCAGCTCCAGGGGGCCAGAGACCCAGTACTTC.

This clonotype was picked up a small number of times. J is TRBJ1-4 and V is TRBV25-1; no clear D gene. CDR1 and CDR2 from the germline V gene are MGHDK and SYGVNS. The CDR3 consists of 13 residues. V shed 10 bases and J shed 7 bases, with 16 bases lying between them. The chain's CDR3 is CATQRGFGEKLFF. The CDR3 DNA sequence: TGTGCCACCCAGCGGGGATTTGGTGAAAAACTGTTTTTT. The complete variable domain, with remaining parts taken from reference TRBV25-1 and TRBJ1-4, reads EADIYQTPRYLVIGTGKKITLECSQTMGHDKMYWYQQDPGMELHLIHYSYGVNSTEKGDLSSESTVSRIRTEHFPLTLESARPSHTSQYLCATQRGFGEKLFFGSGTQLSVL.

This chain uses TRBV28 with TRBJ1-6, with D hard to call. The V and J ends lost 7 bases and 7 bases respectively, with 17 bases between them. The CDR3 contains 15 residues. Per the germline V gene, CDR1 is MDHEN and CDR2 is SYDVKM. The CDR3 nucleotides read TGTGCCAGCAAATCTCCGGGAGCAGGAAATTCACCCCTCCACTTT. This translates into CASKSPGAGNSPLHF.

The chain recombines TRBV7-2 with TRBJ2-1; 8 bases map to TRBD1. J lost 3 bases, V lost 2 bases, and 3 bases had no gene match. Looked up from germline, CDR1 is SGHTA and CDR2 is FQGNSA. CDR3 length: 15 amino acids. CDR3 nucleotides: TGTGCCAGCAGCTTACAGGGGGCGGTCTACAATGAGCAGTTCTTC. It codes for CASSLQGAVYNEQFF.

This clonotype has at least ten counts. This CDR3 is CASSLYGTANTEAFF. The CDR3 DNA is TGTGCCAGCAGCTTGTACGGGACGGCGAACACTGAAGCTTTCTTT. The chain carries TRBV7-2 and TRBJ1-1, with D perhaps matching TRBD1 (5 bases). Per germline, CDR1 SGHTA and CDR2 FQGNSA. With 3 bases removed from V and 1 base from J, the gap between germline ends came to 12 bases. The CDR3 sequence is 15 residues long.

This clonotype occurred many times. The rearrangement links TRBV7-2 to TRBJ2-3; D ambiguous. This CDR3 has 11 residues. The V end was cut by 5 bases, the J end by 7 bases, with 7 bases between. Germline V gene sequence: CDR1 SGHTA, CDR2 FQGNSA. The CDR3 nucleotides read TGTGCCAGCAGCCCCGACCATACGCAGTATTTT. It translates to CASSPDHTQYF.

This chain connects TRBV7-2 to TRBJ1-5, with D tentatively TRBD1 (5 bases). V shed 5 bases and J shed 5 bases, with 13 bases lying between them. Per the germline V gene, CDR1 is SGHTA and CDR2 is FQGNSA. The CDR3 covers 14 residues. Written as DNA, the CDR3 is TGTGCCAGCAGCCCGTTCCGGGACGATCAGCCCCAGCATTTT. This encodes CASSPFRDDQPQHF.